A single sample gave rise to the 30 T cell receptor beta chains below, sequenced in a study of T cell repertoires in cytomegalovirus infection. Each CDR3 protein gets one entry after TCRdb re-called the reads with MiXCR. The table lists approximately 600,000 distinct CDR3 sequences, under 45% of them singletons. Their cognate antigens are unknown. The sample was cultured PBMCs, taken from culture after CMV antigen stimulation. These receptors were taken from a human donor in good health (CMV status not recorded). Some clones in this sample may be carry-over from other donors' samples.

This chain connects TRBV12-5 to TRBJ1-1; no definite D call. Germline loops: CDR1 LGHNT, CDR2 FRNRAP. V shed 6 bases and J shed 2 bases, with 7 bases lying between them. The CDR3 contains 12 residues. CDR3 in amino acids: CASGYSNTEAFF. The CDR3 coding sequence is TGTGCTAGTGGCTACTCTAACACTGAAGCTTTCTTT. Combining the CDR3 with reference TRBV12-5 and TRBJ1-1 gives the whole variable domain DARVTQTPRHKVTEMGQEVTMRCQPILGHNTVFWYRQTMMQGLELLAYFRNRAPLDDSGMPKDRFSAEMPDATLATLKIQPSEPRDSAVYFCASGYSNTEAFFGQGTRLTVV.

This clonotype was seen a few times. V is TRBV4-2 and J is TRBJ2-5; D may be TRBD2 (6 bases). Trimming cost V 4 bases and J 5 bases, with 26 bases left between them. The CDR3 is 18 residues long. Germline loops: CDR1 LGHNA, CDR2 YNFKEQ. The CDR3 loop is CASSPQGGGAHPQETQYF. The CDR3 nucleotides read TGTGCCAGCAGCCCTCAAGGAGGAGGGGCCCATCCCCAGGAGACCCAGTACTTC.

This chain joins TRBV19 and TRBJ2-7, with D perhaps matching TRBD1 (6 bases). Germline V gene lookup returns CDR1 LNHDA and CDR2 SQIVND (reference sequence). Trimming pared 10 bases from V and 5 bases from J, leaving 21 bases between. This CDR3 contains 14 residues. The CDR3 nucleotides are TGTGCCACCTCACAGGGCGGACTGCCTGACGAGCAGTACTTC. Translating it yields CATSQGGLPDEQYF. Combining the CDR3 with reference TRBV19 and TRBJ2-7 gives the whole variable domain DGGITQSPKYLFRKEGQNVTLSCEQNLNHDAMYWYRQDPGQGLRLIYYSQIVNDFQKGDIAEGYSVSREKKESFPLTVTSAQKNPTAFYLCATSQGGLPDEQYFGPGTRLTVT.

This clonotype was detected a few times. The V call is TRBV7-2, the J call TRBJ1-2, with unresolved D. The CDR3 loop spans 15 amino acids. Per germline, CDR1 SGHTA and CDR2 FQGNSA. Deletions cut 2 bases from V and 1 base from J, with 11 bases between. Written as DNA, the CDR3 is TGTGCCAGCAGCTTAAGTAGTAACAGTAACTATGGCTACACCTTC. Protein: CASSLSSNSNYGYTF.

The chain recombines TRBV20-1 with TRBJ1-5, with a possible D match to TRBD1 (5 bases). This CDR3 spans 16 amino acids. Germline CDR1 DFQATT, CDR2 SNEGSKA (reference sequence). Trimming removed 0 bases from V and 2 bases from J, with 14 bases in between. The CDR3 here is CSARESRGLGNQPQHF. DNA for the CDR3: TGCAGTGCTAGAGAGTCCCGGGGACTAGGCAATCAGCCCCAGCATTTT.

The chain joins TRBV5-6 to TRBJ1-1; D ambiguous. The CDR3 extends over 14 amino acids. CDR1 and CDR2 from the germline V gene are SGHDT and YYEEEE. Trimming pared 2 bases from V and 4 bases from J, leaving 12 bases between. CDR3: CASSFAGRVTEAFF. CDR3 in DNA: TGTGCCAGCAGCTTTGCAGGTCGGGTCACTGAAGCTTTCTTT.

Ten or more counts support this clonotype. The J gene is TRBJ1-1, the V gene TRBV7-2; 9 bases line up with TRBD1. Germline V gene sequence: CDR1 SGHTA, CDR2 FQGNSA. Unmatched junction bases numbered 5, after V lost 4 bases and J lost 5 bases. The CDR3 sequence is 14 residues long. The CDR3: CASSSRTGVTEAFF. CDR3 coding DNA: TGTGCCAGCAGCTCGAGGACAGGGGTAACTGAAGCTTTCTTT.

The chain couples TRBV6-5 to TRBJ2-1; TRBD2 matches at 9 bases. Germline V gene lookup returns CDR1 MNHEY and CDR2 SVGAGI. The CDR3 covers 16 residues. V shed 7 bases, J shed 4 bases, and the junction held 11 bases outside the gene matches. The CDR3 loop is CASTLLATSGYNEQFF. The DNA for the CDR3 is TGTGCCAGCACCCTCCTTGCGACTAGCGGTTACAATGAGCAGTTCTTC.

This clonotype was observed a handful of times. The V and J genes are TRBV2 and TRBJ1-6; 7 bases are shared with TRBD1. This CDR3 is built from 14 residues. The germline gives CDR1 SNHLY, CDR2 FYNNEI. V dropped 1 base and J dropped 9; count of bases not matched to a gene: 3. The CDR3 DNA follows: TGTGCCAGCAGTGAAGAGGGGGCCCGTTCACCCCTCCACTTT. It is translated as CASSEEGARSPLHF.

The chain links TRBV14 to TRBJ1-2, with 9 bases aligning to TRBD1. This CDR3 comprises 16 residues. The junction had 13 bases not matched to a gene; V was cut back by 4 bases and J by 7 bases. The germline V gene encodes CDR1 SGHDN and CDR2 FVKESK. The CDR3 here is CASSLTPTGGPFGYTF. The CDR3 DNA reads TGTGCCAGCAGCCTCACCCCAACAGGGGGCCCCTTTGGCTACACCTTC.

The chain joins TRBV6-1 to TRBJ2-1, with D possibly matching TRBD2 (5 bases). CDR3 length: 13 amino acids. The germline CDR1 and CDR2 sequences are MNHNS and SASEGT. V was shortened by 10 bases and J by 1 base, with 11 bases between the two germline ends. CDR3 sequence: CATAAVSYNEQFF. The CDR3 bases are TGTGCCACAGCGGCCGTTTCCTACAATGAGCAGTTCTTC.

The chain is built from TRBV5-4 and TRBJ2-1; 7 nucleotides match TRBD2. This CDR3 has 15 residues. V shed 3 bases and J 5 bases; nucleotides not matched to a gene: 8. Germline V gives CDR1 SGHNT, CDR2 YYREEE (reference sequence). CDR3 protein: CASSYTGTMDNEQFF. CDR3 DNA sequence: TGTGCCAGCAGCTATACCGGGACTATGGACAATGAGCAGTTCTTC.

The J gene is TRBJ2-7, the V gene TRBV5-1; TRBD2 aligns across 12 bases. CDR3 size: 17 residues. Germline V gene data show CDR1 as SGHRS and CDR2 as YFSETQ. The trim removed 2 bases at V and 0 bases at J, leaving 6 bases unmatched. In DNA form, the CDR3 reads TGCGCCAGCAGCTTTCGACTAGCGGGAGTGTCCTCCTACGAGCAGTACTTC. As protein: CASSFRLAGVSSYEQYF.

In its sample, this clonotype was seen a few times. The rearrangement joins TRBV12-3 or TRBV12-4 to TRBJ1-1; weak D call: TRBD1 (6 bases). CDR3 length: 13 residues. The ends were cut back, 3 bases at V and 6 bases at J, with 11 bases in the middle. CDR3 DNA: TGTGCCAGCAGTTTTCCGGGACAACCTGAAGCTTTCTTT. This codes for CASSFPGQPEAFF.

The chain recombines TRBV10-3 with TRBJ2-2; D might be TRBD2 (5 bases). The CDR3 loop spans 13 amino acids. V lost 7 bases, J lost 7 bases, and 13 bases lay in between. Germline V CDR1 and CDR2: ENHRY, SYGVKD. CDR3 nucleotide sequence: TGTGCCATCACTGACTACTACAGCGGGGAGCTGTTTTTT. Encoded protein: CAITDYYSGELFF.

This clonotype was observed many times. The rearrangement uses TRBV7-8 and TRBJ2-7, with D possibly called TRBD1 or TRBD2 (5 bases each). Deletions cut 4 bases from V and 6 bases from J, with 16 bases between. The CDR3 contains 14 residues. Germline CDR1 reads SGHVS; CDR2 reads FQNEAQ. The CDR3 loop is CASSWDRRAGEQYF. CDR3 nucleotide sequence: TGTGCCAGCAGCTGGGACCGGCGGGCAGGCGAGCAGTACTTC.

This sequence joins TRBV2 and TRBJ1-6; 7 positions match TRBD1. Germline V gene lookup returns CDR1 SNHLY and CDR2 FYNNEI. The CDR3 contains 15 residues. V lost 4 bases to trimming and J lost 10 bases; unmatched junction nucleotides: 10. The CDR3 reads CASSGSRQGLSPLHF. DNA for the CDR3: TGTGCCAGCAGTGGAAGCCGACAGGGACTCTCACCCCTCCACTTT.

CDR3 amino acids: CSASFLAGGRTDTQYF. CDR3 bases: TGCAGTGCTAGTTTTCTAGCGGGGGGACGCACAGATACGCAGTATTTT. This chain connects TRBV20-1 to TRBJ2-3; 11 bases agree with TRBD2. J lost 1 base, V lost 3 bases, and 6 bases had no gene match. The germline V gene encodes CDR1 DFQATT and CDR2 SNEGSKA (reference sequence). The CDR3 covers 16 residues.

This clonotype has only a few counts. The chain is built from TRBV7-9 and TRBJ1-2, with unresolved D. The V gene lost 0 bases and the J gene lost 5 bases, with 16 bases spanning the gap. CDR3 length: 16 amino acids. In germline, CDR1 is SEHNR, CDR2 FQNEAQ (reference sequence). CDR3 in amino acids: CASSLADPGLLYGYTF. CDR3 nucleotide sequence: TGTGCCAGCAGCTTAGCGGATCCAGGACTTCTATATGGCTACACCTTC.

The chain links TRBV28 to TRBJ1-1, with D perhaps TRBD1 (5 bases). The germline V gene encodes CDR1 MDHEN and CDR2 SYDVKM. Trimming cost V 6 bases and J 4 bases, with 12 bases left between them. The CDR3 length is 13 residues. The CDR3, as DNA: TGTGCCAGCAGCAAACCAGGGTCCACTGAAGCTTTCTTT. It encodes CASSKPGSTEAFF.

The chain combines TRBV6-5 with TRBJ2-2, with TRBD2 matching over 9 bases. The CDR3 loop spans 17 amino acids. CDR1 is MNHEY and CDR2 is SVGAGI in the germline V gene. V gave up 4 bases and J gave up 1 base; unmatched junction bases: 7. The CDR3 DNA is TGTGCCAGCAGTTCCTCTCTAGCGGGACTGAACACCGGGGAGCTGTTTTTT. Encoded protein: CASSSSLAGLNTGELFF.

V is TRBV27 and J is TRBJ2-7; D perhaps matches TRBD2 (7 bases). This CDR3 has 17 amino acids. Trimming pared 6 bases from V and 2 bases from J, leaving 23 bases between. Germline V gives CDR1 MNHEY, CDR2 SMNVEV (reference sequence). The CDR3 protein is CASSSAWGGQMTYEQYF. The DNA of the CDR3 is TGTGCCAGCAGCTCCGCTTGGGGGGGGCAAATGACCTACGAGCAGTACTTC.

The chain joins TRBV7-9 to TRBJ1-3, with a possible D match to TRBD1 (5 bases). Trimming left V 0 bases short and J 8 bases short, with 11 bases between. CDR1 and CDR2 (germline): SEHNR, FQNEAQ (reference sequence). This CDR3 comprises 14 residues. The CDR3 spells CASSLAGGADTIYF. The DNA for the CDR3 is TGTGCCAGCAGCTTAGCCGGCGGGGCTGACACCATATATTTT. The variable domain in full, with the rest retrieved from reference TRBV7-9 and TRBJ1-3, is DTGVSQNPRHKITKRGQNVTFRCDPISEHNRLYWYRQTLGQGPEFLTYFQNEAQLEKSRLLSDRFSAERPKGSFSTLEIQRTEQGDSAMYLCASSLAGGADTIYFGEGSWLTVV.

V usage is TRBV7-3 and J usage is TRBJ2-2, with no clear D. Germline CDR1 reads SGHTA; CDR2 reads FQGTGA. V was cut by 5 bases and J by 8 bases, with 12 bases left in between. CDR3 length: 13 amino acids. The DNA of the CDR3 is TGTGCCAGCAGCCCCTCCCTGTTAGGGGAGCTGTTTTTT. It encodes CASSPSLLGELFF.

The rearrangement uses TRBV28 and TRBJ1-1; maybe TRBD1 (6 bases). V lost 1 base and J 5 bases, leaving 20 bases between the germline ends. The CDR3 spans 17 residues. Germline V gene lookup returns CDR1 MDHEN and CDR2 SYDVKM. The CDR3: CASSLLSAGDAGTEAFF. Written as DNA, the CDR3 is TGTGCCAGCAGTTTATTGAGTGCAGGGGACGCGGGGACTGAAGCTTTCTTT.

The rearrangement joins TRBV2 to TRBJ1-2; 8 positions match TRBD1. The germline V gene has CDR1 SNHLY and CDR2 FYNNEI. The trim removed 8 bases at V and 5 bases at J, leaving 28 bases unmatched. The CDR3 length is 20 residues. The CDR3 bases are TGTGCCAGCTGCCTTGGACGTACTAGATCGCTGGGACAGGACAGTTATGGCTACACCTTC. This codes for CASCLGRTRSLGQDSYGYTF.

V and J are TRBV7-2 and TRBJ1-2; possible D gene TRBD1, 5 bases. Trimming removed 5 bases from V and 6 bases from J, with 13 bases in between. Germline-derived CDR1 and CDR2 are SGHTA and FQGNSA. The CDR3 extends over 13 amino acids. CDR3 in DNA: TGTGCCAGCAGCCCGTGGTTAGGGGATGGCTACACCTTC. Its protein is CASSPWLGDGYTF.

This chain connects TRBV5-6 to TRBJ2-5; 8 nucleotides line up with TRBD1. V trimming: 3 bases; J trimming: 5 bases; junction bases outside the gene matches: 9. Germline V lookup: CDR1 SGHDT, CDR2 YYEEEE. The CDR3 runs 15 residues. DNA of the CDR3: TGTGCCAGCAGCTCCAGGACAGGGTGGTCGGAGACCCAGTACTTC. This translates into CASSSRTGWSETQYF.

V usage is TRBV29-1 and J usage is TRBJ2-1; TRBD2 is a possible D gene (6 bases). V lost 5 bases and J 3 bases, leaving 26 bases between the germline ends. The CDR3 runs to 18 residues. Germline assignment: CDR1 SQVTM and CDR2 ANQGSEA. The CDR3 sequence: CSVSSPPAAGRHYNEQFF. The DNA for the CDR3 is TGCAGCGTTTCCTCACCGCCGGCAGCGGGTAGACACTACAATGAGCAGTTCTTC.

V is TRBV10-3 and J is TRBJ2-2, with 9 bases fitting TRBD2. Germline V gene sequence: CDR1 ENHRY, CDR2 SYGVKD. This CDR3 spans 17 amino acids. Unmatched junction bases numbered 12, after V lost 5 bases and J lost 5 bases. The CDR3 DNA follows: TGTGCCATCAGTTATGACTATAGCGGGAGTGGTACCGGGGAGCTGTTTTTT. This translates into CAISYDYSGSGTGELFF.